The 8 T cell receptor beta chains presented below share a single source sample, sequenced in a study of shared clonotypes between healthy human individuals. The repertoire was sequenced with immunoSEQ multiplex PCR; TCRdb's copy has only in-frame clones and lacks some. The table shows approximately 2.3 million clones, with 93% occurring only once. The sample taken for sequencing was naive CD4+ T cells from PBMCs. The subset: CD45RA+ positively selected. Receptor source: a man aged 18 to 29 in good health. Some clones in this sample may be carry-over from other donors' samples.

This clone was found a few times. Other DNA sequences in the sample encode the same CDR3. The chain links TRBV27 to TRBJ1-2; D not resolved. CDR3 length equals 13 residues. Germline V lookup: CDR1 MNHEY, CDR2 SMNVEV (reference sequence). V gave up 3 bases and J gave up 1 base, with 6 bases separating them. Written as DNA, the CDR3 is TGTGCCAGCAGTTTCCGGGGTAACTATGGCTACACCTTC. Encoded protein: CASSFRGNYGYTF.

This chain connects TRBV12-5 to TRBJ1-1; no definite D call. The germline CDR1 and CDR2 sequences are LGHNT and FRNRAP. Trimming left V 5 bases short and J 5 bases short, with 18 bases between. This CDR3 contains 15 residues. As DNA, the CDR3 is TGTGCTAGTGGTCCGGGAGTTGGGTTAAGGACTGAAGCTTTCTTT. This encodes CASGPGVGLRTEAFF.

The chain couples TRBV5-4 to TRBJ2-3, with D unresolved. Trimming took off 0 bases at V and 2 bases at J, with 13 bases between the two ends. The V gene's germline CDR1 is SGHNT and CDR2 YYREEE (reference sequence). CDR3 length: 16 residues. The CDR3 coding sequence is TGTGCCAGCAGCTTGGGGGTGGCTCCTTCCACAGATACGCAGTATTTT. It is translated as CASSLGVAPSTDTQYF.

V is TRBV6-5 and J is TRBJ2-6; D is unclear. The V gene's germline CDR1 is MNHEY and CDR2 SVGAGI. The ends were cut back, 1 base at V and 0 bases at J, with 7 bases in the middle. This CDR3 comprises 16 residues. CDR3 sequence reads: CASSYFPSSGANVLTF. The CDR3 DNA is TGTGCCAGCAGTTACTTTCCGAGCTCTGGGGCCAACGTCCTGACTTTC.

The CDR3 nucleotides are TGTGCCAGCAGCAAAGGGAGGACAGAGCAAGAGACCCAGTACTTC. It yields the protein CASSKGRTEQETQYF. V is TRBV21-1 and J is TRBJ2-5; the table's D call of TRBD1 was not tested on the DNA. TRBV21-1 is listed as a pseudogene. The CDR3 runs to 15 residues.

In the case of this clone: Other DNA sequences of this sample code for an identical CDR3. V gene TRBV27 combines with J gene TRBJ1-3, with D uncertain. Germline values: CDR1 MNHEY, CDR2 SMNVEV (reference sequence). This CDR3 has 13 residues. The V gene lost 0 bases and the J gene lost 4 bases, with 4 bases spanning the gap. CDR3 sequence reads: CASSLSSGNTIYF. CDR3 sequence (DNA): TGTGCCAGCAGTTTATCCTCCGGAAACACCATATATTTT.

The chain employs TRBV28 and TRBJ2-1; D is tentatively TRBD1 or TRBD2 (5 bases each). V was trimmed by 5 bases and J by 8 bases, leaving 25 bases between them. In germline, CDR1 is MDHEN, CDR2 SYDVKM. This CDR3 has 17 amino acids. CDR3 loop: CASSRGIAGPPIDEQFF. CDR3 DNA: TGTGCCAGCAGTAGGGGTATTGCGGGTCCCCCCATCGATGAGCAGTTCTTC.

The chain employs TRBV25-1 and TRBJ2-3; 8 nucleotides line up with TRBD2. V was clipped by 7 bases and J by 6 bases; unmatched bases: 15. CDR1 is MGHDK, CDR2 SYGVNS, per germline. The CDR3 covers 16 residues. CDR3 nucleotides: TGTGCCAGCAATACTAGCGGACTTTTGGCCGTGGATACGCAGTATTTT. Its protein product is CASNTSGLLAVDTQYF.